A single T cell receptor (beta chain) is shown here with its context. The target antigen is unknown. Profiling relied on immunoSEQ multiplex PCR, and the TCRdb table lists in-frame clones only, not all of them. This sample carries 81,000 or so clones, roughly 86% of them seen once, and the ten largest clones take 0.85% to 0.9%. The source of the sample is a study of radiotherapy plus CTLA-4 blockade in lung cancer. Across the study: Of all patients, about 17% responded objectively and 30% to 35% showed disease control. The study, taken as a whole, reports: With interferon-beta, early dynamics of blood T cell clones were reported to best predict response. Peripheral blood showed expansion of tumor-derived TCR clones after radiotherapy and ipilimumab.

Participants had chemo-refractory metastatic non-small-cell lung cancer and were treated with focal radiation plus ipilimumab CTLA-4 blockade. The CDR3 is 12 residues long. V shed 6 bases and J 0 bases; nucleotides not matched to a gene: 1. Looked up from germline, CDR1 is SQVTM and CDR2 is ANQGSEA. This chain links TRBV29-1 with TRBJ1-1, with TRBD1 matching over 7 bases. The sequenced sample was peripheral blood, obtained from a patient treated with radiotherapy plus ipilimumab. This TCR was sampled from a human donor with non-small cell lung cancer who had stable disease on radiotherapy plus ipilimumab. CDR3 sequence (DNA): TGCAGCGTAGGACAGGTGAACACTGAAGCTTTCTTT. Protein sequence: CSVGQVNTEAFF.